Following are 4 T cell receptor beta chains from one sample sequenced in a study of blood T cell repertoires in COVID-19. Generated by immunoSEQ multiplex PCR, the TCRdb table keeps only in-frame clones and is missing some. Among fewer than 300,000 clones listed, 85% to 90% were seen once. Sequencing input: peripheral blood. Every receptor here comes from a woman in her 50s with COVID-19, enrolled during active disease.

This chain links TRBV6-5 with TRBJ2-1, with D possibly being TRBD1 (5 bases). This CDR3 spans 14 amino acids. The V gene lost 6 bases and the J gene lost 4 bases, with 13 bases spanning the gap. From germline, CDR1 is MNHEY and CDR2 SVGAGI. CDR3 in amino acids: CASSFRDRYNEQFF. DNA of the CDR3: TGTGCCAGCAGCTTCCGCGACAGATACAATGAGCAGTTCTTC.

The chain employs TRBV18 and TRBJ2-1; perhaps TRBD2 as D (5 bases). Per germline, CDR1 KGHSH and CDR2 LQKENI. V lost 3 bases and J lost 4, with 19 bases in between. The length of the CDR3 is 17 residues. DNA for the CDR3: TGTGCCAGCTCACCGGCCGCCCCCGGGATGTCTTACAATGAGCAGTTCTTC. Amino acids: CASSPAAPGMSYNEQFF.

V and J are TRBV27 and TRBJ2-7, with 11 bases aligning to TRBD2. Germline lookup yields CDR1 MNHEY and CDR2 SMNVEV (reference sequence). This CDR3 is built from 15 residues. The J segment lost 3 bases and the V segment lost 4 bases, leaving 5 bases of the junction unmatched. CDR3 sequence (DNA): TGTGCCAGCAGTTCCCAGACTAGCGGGATCTACGAGCAGTACTTC. Translation: CASSSQTSGIYEQYF.

The genes are TRBV18 and TRBJ2-1; TRBD2 aligns across 8 bases. The CDR3 contains 16 residues. J lost 8 bases, V lost 1 base, and 10 bases had no gene match. Germline assignment: CDR1 KGHSH and CDR2 LQKENI. CDR3 protein: CASSPLSSGSRDEQFF. Here the CDR3 DNA reads TGTGCCAGCTCACCACTGAGCAGCGGGAGCCGCGATGAGCAGTTCTTC.